The present T cell receptor (beta chain) was sequenced within a study of early T cells in non-severe SARS-CoV-2 infection (dated by TCRdb to the early 2020s). For context, the study as a whole: Because TCR sequencing relied on bulk RNA taken from unsorted whole blood, pairing of alpha and beta chains was not possible.

This clonotype was found a few times. Which antigen it targets is not known. It has no much larger one-base neighbor in the sample; base qualities were not kept. A case-control design nested within a healthcare worker cohort in London, UK, was used, with weekly nasopharyngeal swab PCR tests and blood sampling performed. Healthcare workers were recruited between 23 and 31 March 2020, during the week of the UK lockdown, and were followed weekly for up to roughly 16 weeks. Receptor libraries were prepared by 5' RACE. The instrument was a NextSeq 500. To correct for sequencing error and PCR bias, the TCR library protocol tagged individual cDNA molecules with unique molecular identifiers. TCR alpha and beta chains were both sequenced, and the abundances of alpha and beta sequences in each sample were closely correlated with each other. The published analysis was carried out like this. Decombinator V4 was used to annotate the V gene, J gene and CDR3 of the TCR sequences. TCRs were defined as expanded if a significant change between any two time points was detected under a Poisson model with p below 0.0001. TCR abundances were normalised to the total number of TCRs sequenced per sample and were expressed as counts per million. TRAV1-2 paired with TRAJ12, TRAJ20 or TRAJ33 defined MAIT TCRs, while TRAV10 paired with TRAJ18 defined iNKT TCRs. VDJdb, accessed 1 November 2021, was searched for CMV, EBV and SARS-CoV-2 annotated TCRs, excluding TCRs annotated for multiple antigens. TCRdb trimmed public reads at Q25 via fastp, called clones via MiXCR and kept in-frame beta chains. Every CDR3 protein is listed once, alongside the most common genes and DNA of its rows. The V and J calls follow TCRdb's processing rather than the paper's. The sample data list tens of thousands of distinct CDR3 sequences, and around 9.1% of these were observed just once. The ten largest clonotypes hold 4% to 4.5% of the sample.

Paper-wide results and their limitations: Matching against VDJdb was skewed toward anti-spike CD8 responses, likely underestimated virus-specific expansions, and missed private and CD4 specificities.

The germline V gene encodes CDR1 SGHDT and CDR2 YYEEEE. Clipping removes 5 bases from V and 5 bases from J, with 5 as the unmatched junction base count. The CDR3 holds 13 amino acids from the cysteine to the phenylalanine. Of the read, only the CDR3 DNA is kept; its 39 bases are in frame from base 1. This TCR was recovered from an adult who was a healthcare worker with PCR-confirmed SARS-CoV-2 infection or an uninfected control (not recorded which). The source material was whole blood. The rearranged chain carries TRBV5-6 and TRBJ2-5; 8 nucleotides in the junction match TRBD1. This receptor carries the CDR3 CASSDRGYETQYF. The DNA sequence reads TGTGCCAGCAGTGACAGGGGCTACGAGACCCAGTACTTC.